This TCR beta chain comes out of a study of T-cell memory formation after mild COVID-19. Study overall: In these data, TCR clusters were largely donor specific.

UMIs and sample barcodes were carried by the TCR alpha and TCR beta cDNA libraries that 5'RACE produced using constant-segment primers. MiXCR, applied by TCRdb to the 5' RACE reads, yields one record per CDR3 protein. This table holds some 120,000 distinct CDR3 sequences, about 15% found once. Study-level results: Cross-reactive memory seemingly joined, as some responding clones were found in pre-infection memory. Contracting clones from day 15 to 85 had balanced CD4/CD8; later expanders favoured CD4+.

As concerns this clonotype: Its antigen is undetermined.

V was clipped by 0 bases and J by 5 bases, with 5 bases between them. Germline V gene sequence: CDR1 SGHRS, CDR2 YFSETQ. This CDR3 region has 13 residues. The J gene is TRBJ2-2, the V gene TRBV5-1, with D uncertain. This receptor was obtained from a man aged 18 to 29 who had mild COVID-19 (a few samples of this study predate the infection). Cell type and time point are not known. The sample was PBMCs or a T cell subset sorted from them (not recorded which). As DNA, the CDR3 is TGCGCCAGCAGCTTGGGAGGTACCGGGGAGCTGTTTTTT. As protein: CASSLGGTGELFF.